This T cell receptor beta chain comes out of a study of identical twins. Everyone who gave samples was a healthy Caucasian. Broader study findings: Partly confounded zero-insertion analyses could result from invariant MAIT and iNKT cells. There were fewer insertions in abundant cord blood beta clonotypes, but memory repertoires showed no such pattern.

Unique molecular identifiers were present on cDNA, and template switching added a universal primer site. TCRdb called the 5' RACE reads again in MiXCR, with one record for every CDR3 protein. The sample has hundreds of thousands of distinct CDR3 sequences; over 9% are singletons. Germline CDR1 MNHNS, CDR2 SASEGT. Trimming took off 6 bases at V and 10 bases at J, with 25 bases between the two ends. The length of the CDR3 is 16 residues. As concerns this clonotype: The antigen is unknown.

This same sample was also part of a study on yellow fever vaccine responses in identical twins.

Sequencing was performed on PBMCs. The sequence was collected from a woman younger than 35 in good health. The rearrangement joins TRBV6-1 to TRBJ2-1, with D maybe TRBD1 (6 bases). The CDR3 protein is CASSVSGRGYLKEQFF. CDR3 sequence (DNA): TGTGCCAGCAGCGTATCGGGCAGGGGCTACCTTAAAGAGCAGTTCTTC.